This TCR beta chain was captured by sequencing in a study of PD-1 blockade in classical Hodgkin lymphoma. This sample's time point: newly diagnosed, previously untreated cHL patient sample. The protocol was immunoSEQ multiplex PCR, while the TCRdb copy is restricted to in-frame clones and leaves out a portion. The sample contains approximately 45,000 clones, approximately 91% of which appear only once. What was sequenced was peripheral blood mononuclear cells (PBMCs). The sequence derives from a human donor with classical Hodgkin lymphoma.

The CDR3 coding sequence is TGTGCCAGCAGCCCTACATCTCGAGGGGAAGGGGCCAATCAGCCCCAGCATTTT. This codes for CASSPTSRGEGANQPQHF. This sequence joins TRBV5-4 and TRBJ1-5, with D perhaps matching TRBD1 (5 bases). This CDR3 is 18 amino acids long. Trimming shortened V by 4 bases and J by 3 bases, and 23 bases separated the two germline ends. Germline V gene data show CDR1 as SGHNT and CDR2 as YYREEE (reference sequence). Full variable domain (outside the CDR3, taken from reference TRBV5-4 and TRBJ1-5): ETGVTQSPTHLIKTRGQQVTLRCSSQSGHNTVSWYQQALGQGPQFIFQYYREEENGRGNFPPRFSGLQFPNYSSELNVNALELDDSALYLCASSPTSRGEGANQPQHFGDGTRLSIL.